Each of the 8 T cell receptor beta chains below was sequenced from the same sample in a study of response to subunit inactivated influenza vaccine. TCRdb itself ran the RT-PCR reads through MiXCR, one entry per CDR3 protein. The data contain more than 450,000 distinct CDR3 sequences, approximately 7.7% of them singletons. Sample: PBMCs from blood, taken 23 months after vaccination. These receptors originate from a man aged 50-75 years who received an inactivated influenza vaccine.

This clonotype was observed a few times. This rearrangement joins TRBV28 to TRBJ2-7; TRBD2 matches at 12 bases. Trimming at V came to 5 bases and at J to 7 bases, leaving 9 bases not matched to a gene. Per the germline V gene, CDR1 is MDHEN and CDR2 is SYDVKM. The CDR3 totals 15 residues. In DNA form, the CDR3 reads TGTGCCAGCAGTGAGCTAGCGGGAGGGCCCCGGGAGCAGTACTTC. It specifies CASSELAGGPREQYF.

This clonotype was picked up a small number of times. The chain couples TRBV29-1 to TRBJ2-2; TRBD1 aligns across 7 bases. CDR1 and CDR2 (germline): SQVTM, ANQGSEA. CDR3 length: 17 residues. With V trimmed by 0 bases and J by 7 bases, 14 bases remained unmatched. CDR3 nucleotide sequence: TGCAGCGTTGAAGATTTCCGTGAGGGGGCGCCGGTCGGGGAGCTGTTTTTT. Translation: CSVEDFREGAPVGELFF.

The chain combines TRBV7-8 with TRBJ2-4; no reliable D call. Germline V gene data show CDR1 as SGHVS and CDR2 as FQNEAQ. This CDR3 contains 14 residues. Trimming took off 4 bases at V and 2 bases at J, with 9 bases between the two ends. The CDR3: CASSSEESKNIQYF. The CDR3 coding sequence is TGTGCCAGCAGCTCTGAGGAGTCCAAAAACATTCAGTACTTC.

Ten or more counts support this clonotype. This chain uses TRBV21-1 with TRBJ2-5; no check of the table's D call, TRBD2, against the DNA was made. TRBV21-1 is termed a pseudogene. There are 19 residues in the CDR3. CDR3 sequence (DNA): TGTGCCAGCAGCAAAGACCCACTAGCGGGGGTGCCCACGGGAGAGACCCAGTACTTC. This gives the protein CASSKDPLAGVPTGETQYF.

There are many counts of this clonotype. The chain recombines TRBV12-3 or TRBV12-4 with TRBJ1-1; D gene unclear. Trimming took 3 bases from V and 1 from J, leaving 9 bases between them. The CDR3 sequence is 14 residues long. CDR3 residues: CASSFAGKNTEAFF. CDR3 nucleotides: TGTGCCAGCAGTTTTGCCGGGAAGAACACTGAAGCTTTCTTT.

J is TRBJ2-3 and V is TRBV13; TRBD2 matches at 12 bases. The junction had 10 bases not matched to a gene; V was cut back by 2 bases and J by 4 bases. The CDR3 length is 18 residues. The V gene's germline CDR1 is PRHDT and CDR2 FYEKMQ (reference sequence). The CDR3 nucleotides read TGTGCCAGCAGCTTATGGACTAGCGGGGAAAGATCTCCAGATACGCAGTATTTT. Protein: CASSLWTSGERSPDTQYF.

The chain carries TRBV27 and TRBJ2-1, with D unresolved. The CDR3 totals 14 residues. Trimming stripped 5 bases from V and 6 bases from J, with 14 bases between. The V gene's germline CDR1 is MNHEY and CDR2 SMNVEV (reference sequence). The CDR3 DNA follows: TGTGCCAGCAGTCCGTTCGTCTTAGCCAATGAGCAGTTCTTC. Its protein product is CASSPFVLANEQFF.

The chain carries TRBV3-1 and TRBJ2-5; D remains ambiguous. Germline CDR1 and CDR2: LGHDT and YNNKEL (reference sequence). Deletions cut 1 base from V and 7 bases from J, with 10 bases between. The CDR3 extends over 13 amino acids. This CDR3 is CASSQVESGTQYF. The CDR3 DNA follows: TGTGCCAGCAGCCAAGTCGAGTCAGGGACCCAGTACTTC.